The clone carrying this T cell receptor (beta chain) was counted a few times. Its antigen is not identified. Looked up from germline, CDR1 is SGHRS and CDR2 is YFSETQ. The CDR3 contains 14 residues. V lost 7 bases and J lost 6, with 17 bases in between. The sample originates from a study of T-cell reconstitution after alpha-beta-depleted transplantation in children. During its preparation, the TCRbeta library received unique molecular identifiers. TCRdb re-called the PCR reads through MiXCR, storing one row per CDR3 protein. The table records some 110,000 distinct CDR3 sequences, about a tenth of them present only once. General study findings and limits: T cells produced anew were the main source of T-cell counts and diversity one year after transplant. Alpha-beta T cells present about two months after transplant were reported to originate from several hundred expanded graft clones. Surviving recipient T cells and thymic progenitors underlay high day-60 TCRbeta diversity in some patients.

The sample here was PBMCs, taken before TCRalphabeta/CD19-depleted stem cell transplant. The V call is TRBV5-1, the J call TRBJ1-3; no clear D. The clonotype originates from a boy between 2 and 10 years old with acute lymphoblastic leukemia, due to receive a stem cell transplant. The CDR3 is CASASENLENTIYF. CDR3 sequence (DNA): TGCGCCAGCGCCTCAGAGAACCTGGAAAACACCATATATTTT.